A single sample is the source of the 26 T cell receptor beta chains below, sequenced in a study of blood T cell repertoires in COVID-19 (dated by TCRdb to about 2020). Libraries were constructed by the immunoSEQ multiplex PCR assay. The immuneACCESS repertoire file appears here via TCRdb, limited to in-frame rearrangements. These files lack a portion of the clones; in checked studies, under half of the deficit traces to unresolved V genes, and the cause of the others is not known. The sample contains more than 55,000 clones, about 87% of them found a single time. Clones ranked in the top ten supply about 6.3% of the sample. Sequencing was carried out using peripheral blood. The receptors here all came from a man aged 55-75 years with active or convalescent COVID-19.

The chain employs TRBV5-1 and TRBJ2-7; TRBD2 matches at 16 bases. The CDR3 sequence is 17 residues long. The V and J ends lost 4 bases and 3 bases, in that order; junction bases with no gene match: 7. Germline-derived CDR1 and CDR2 are SGHRS and YFSETQ. The CDR3 nucleotides are TGCGCCAGCAGCCTATTGGGACTAGCGGGAGGGCGCTACGAGCAGTACTTC. This codes for CASSLLGLAGGRYEQYF. Filled out from reference TRBV5-1 and TRBJ2-7, the complete variable domain reads KAGVTQTPRYLIKTRGQQVTLSCSPISGHRSVSWYQQTPGQGLQFLFEYFSETQRNKGNFPGRFSGRQFSNSRSEMNVSTLELGDSALYLCASSLLGLAGGRYEQYFGPGTRLTVT.

The chain is built from TRBV12-3 or TRBV12-4 and TRBJ2-3; D not resolved. V was trimmed by 6 bases and J by 8 bases, leaving 12 bases between them. CDR3 length: 12 amino acids. As DNA, the CDR3 is TGTGCCAGCAGCCCCCGCCTCGGTACGCAGTATTTT. It is translated as CASSPRLGTQYF.

The rearrangement joins TRBV7-5 to TRBJ2-7; TRBD2 is the table's D call, not checked against the DNA. TRBV7-5 is a pseudogene locus. This CDR3 is 18 amino acids long. DNA for the CDR3: TGTGTCAGAAGCTTAGCCTATTTGGAGGGGCTCGTCTCCTACGAGCAGTACTTC. Its protein product is CVRSLAYLEGLVSYEQYF.

V gene TRBV5-1 combines with J gene TRBJ1-1; D remains ambiguous. The CDR3 loop spans 13 amino acids. Per the germline V gene, CDR1 is SGHRS and CDR2 is YFSETQ. V was pared by 2 bases and J by 1 base, with 6 bases between. The DNA of the CDR3 is TGCGCCAGCAGCTTTCAATCGAACACTGAAGCTTTCTTT. Protein product: CASSFQSNTEAFF. Full variable domain (outside the CDR3, taken from reference TRBV5-1 and TRBJ1-1): KAGVTQTPRYLIKTRGQQVTLSCSPISGHRSVSWYQQTPGQGLQFLFEYFSETQRNKGNFPGRFSGRQFSNSRSEMNVSTLELGDSALYLCASSFQSNTEAFFGQGTRLTVV.

The gene calls are TRBV28 and TRBJ2-3, with TRBD2 matching over 9 bases. V shed 8 bases, J shed 10 bases, and the junction held 13 bases outside the gene matches. The CDR3 totals 14 residues. Germline values: CDR1 MDHEN, CDR2 SYDVKM. CDR3 in DNA: TGTGCCAGCCGTAATAGCGGGGGTTCCGCCGCGCAGTATTTT. This codes for CASRNSGGSAAQYF.

This chain joins TRBV5-1 and TRBJ2-3; weak D call: TRBD1 (5 bases). Germline V lookup: CDR1 SGHRS, CDR2 YFSETQ. V gave up 4 bases and J gave up 4 bases, with 10 bases separating them. CDR3 length: 13 amino acids. The CDR3 DNA reads TGCGCCAGCAGCGAGCAGGGCCCAGATACGCAGTATTTT. Translating gives CASSEQGPDTQYF.

This CDR3 reads CASSVEGGGNTEAFF. The CDR3 DNA reads as TGTGCCAGCAGCGTAGAAGGCGGCGGGAACACTGAAGCTTTCTTT. The rearrangement links TRBV9 to TRBJ1-1, with D uncertain. Trimming stripped 0 bases from V and 1 base from J, with 10 bases between. Germline assignment: CDR1 SGDLS and CDR2 YYNGEE. CDR3 length: 15 residues.

The chain couples TRBV6-2 or TRBV6-3 to TRBJ1-6, with D uncertain. Trimming stripped 4 bases from V and 7 bases from J, with 14 bases between. Germline V gene sequence: CDR1 MNHEY, CDR2 SVGEGT. The CDR3 runs to 15 residues. The chain's CDR3 is CASSWIEGGNSPLHF. For the CDR3, the DNA is TGTGCCAGCAGTTGGATTGAGGGTGGCAATTCACCCCTCCACTTT.

The CDR3 nucleotides are TGTGCCAGCAGTCGACTAGCGGGAGATGATACGCAGTATTTT. Amino acid sequence: CASSRLAGDDTQYF. The rearrangement uses TRBV6-5 and TRBJ2-3; 12 nucleotides match TRBD2. The germline V gene has CDR1 MNHEY and CDR2 SVGAGI. Germline trimming cut 5 bases from V and 6 bases from J; bases unmatched to any gene: 3. The CDR3 is 14 residues long.

The rearrangement links TRBV2 to TRBJ2-2; TRBD1 matches at 8 bases. This CDR3 comprises 15 residues. With 7 bases clipped from V and 5 bases from J, the junction kept 9 bases outside the gene matches. Per germline, CDR1 SNHLY and CDR2 FYNNEI. CDR3 DNA: TGTGCCAGCAACGGACAGGGAAAAAAAACCGGGGAGCTGTTTTTT. Amino acid sequence: CASNGQGKKTGELFF. The whole variable domain, remainder taken from reference TRBV2 and TRBJ2-2, is EPEVTQTPSHQVTQMGQEVILRCVPISNHLYFYWYRQILGQKVEFLVSFYNNEISEKSEIFDDQFSVERPDGSNFTLKIRSTKLEDSAMYFCASNGQGKKTGELFFGEGSRLTVL.

CDR3 DNA: TGCGCCAGCAGCTTCGCAGATACGCAGTATTTT. Its translation is CASSFADTQYF. V gene TRBV5-1 combines with J gene TRBJ2-3; unclear D gene. The CDR3 has 11 residues. With 2 bases removed from V and 4 bases from J, the gap between germline ends came to 2 bases. Germline V gene sequence: CDR1 SGHRS, CDR2 YFSETQ.

This clone has a single count. This CDR3 is CASSTLQGWNEKLFF. CDR3 DNA: TGTGCCAGCAGTACTCTACAGGGGTGGAATGAAAAACTGTTTTTT. The chain carries TRBV28 and TRBJ1-4; 7 bases map to TRBD1. From germline, CDR1 is MDHEN and CDR2 SYDVKM. The J segment lost 5 bases and the V segment lost 5 bases, leaving 8 bases of the junction unmatched. The CDR3 totals 15 residues.

This chain uses TRBV7-3 with TRBJ1-1; TRBD1 is a possible D gene (6 bases). CDR3 length equals 15 residues. V lost 5 bases, J lost 0 bases, and 13 bases lay in between. The germline CDR1 and CDR2 sequences are SGHTA and FQGTGA. The CDR3 is CASSPQQGLNTEAFF. The CDR3, as DNA: TGTGCCAGCAGCCCCCAACAGGGCTTGAACACTGAAGCTTTCTTT.

The chain carries TRBV5-5 and TRBJ1-5, with 7 positions matching TRBD1. The CDR3 contains 15 residues. Germline CDR1 SGHKS, CDR2 YYEKEE (reference sequence). Trimming took 5 bases from V and 9 from J; bases not matched to a gene: 14. CDR3 coding DNA: TGTGCCAGCAGTTTAGGACAGGCGCCGCGCTCGCCCCAGCATTTT. This encodes CASSLGQAPRSPQHF.

The chain combines TRBV14 with TRBJ1-1; D possibly corresponds to TRBD1 (5 bases). The CDR3 covers 17 residues. The germline V gene encodes CDR1 SGHDN and CDR2 FVKESK. V was shortened by 1 base and J by 0 bases, with 15 bases between the two germline ends. In nucleotides, the CDR3 is TGTGCCAGCAGCCAAGTGACTCAGGGCTACATGAACACTGAAGCTTTCTTT. This gives the protein CASSQVTQGYMNTEAFF.

V gene TRBV28 combines with J gene TRBJ1-4; D not resolved. The V end was cut by 2 bases, the J end by 4 bases, with 5 bases between. Germline V gene lookup returns CDR1 MDHEN and CDR2 SYDVKM. The CDR3 is made up of 13 amino acids. CDR3 loop: CASSLIGNEKLFF. The CDR3 bases are TGTGCCAGCAGTTTAATCGGTAATGAAAAACTGTTTTTT.

This clone has just a few counts. The J gene is TRBJ1-5, the V gene TRBV3-1 (or the pseudogene TRBV3-2), with 7 bases that match TRBD1. The germline gives CDR1 LGHDT, CDR2 YNNKEL (reference sequence). Unmatched junction bases numbered 4, after V lost 4 bases and J lost 7 bases. The CDR3 loop spans 13 amino acids. DNA for the CDR3: TGTGCCAGCAGCCCAGGGGGGAGACAGCCCCAGCATTTT. Its protein product is CASSPGGRQPQHF.

J is TRBJ2-1 and V is TRBV7-2; 10 bases are shared with TRBD2. CDR1 is SGHTA and CDR2 is FQGNSA in the germline V gene. The CDR3 is 16 amino acids. V was clipped by 5 bases and J by 4 bases; unmatched bases: 8. The CDR3 loop is CASSLQRGGGYNEQFF. DNA for the CDR3: TGTGCCAGCAGCCTACAGCGGGGGGGCGGTTACAATGAGCAGTTCTTC.

The chain recombines TRBV2 with TRBJ1-5; 8 bases line up with TRBD1. With V trimmed by 6 bases and J by 1 base, 5 bases remained unmatched. There are 15 residues in the CDR3. Germline V gives CDR1 SNHLY, CDR2 FYNNEI. CDR3 nucleotide sequence: TGTGCCAGCAGGGGGGACAGGCTAAGCAATCAGCCCCAGCATTTT. It yields the protein CASRGDRLSNQPQHF.

The genes are TRBV6-5 and TRBJ2-3; TRBD2 might be the D (6 bases). Trimming took off 1 base at V and 5 bases at J, with 16 bases between the two ends. The CDR3 consists of 16 residues. The germline CDR1 and CDR2 sequences are MNHEY and SVGAGI. The CDR3 DNA reads TGTGCCAGCAGTTACTTGTCGATGGGGAGGAGAGATACGCAGTATTTT. The encoded protein is CASSYLSMGRRDTQYF.

This clone showed up just a few times. The J gene is TRBJ2-7, the V gene TRBV7-9, with D maybe TRBD2 (6 bases). The V and J ends lost 1 base and 6 bases respectively, with 16 bases between them. The V gene's germline CDR1 is SEHNR and CDR2 FQNEAQ (reference sequence). The CDR3 is 15 residues long. The chain's CDR3 is CASSLDHRELTEQYF. The CDR3 nucleotides read TGTGCCAGCAGCTTAGATCACCGGGAGTTGACCGAGCAGTACTTC.

This chain joins TRBV29-1 and TRBJ1-1; D remains unclear. The V end was cut by 2 bases, the J end by 4 bases, with 5 bases between. This CDR3 is 11 amino acids long. Looked up from germline, CDR1 is SQVTM and CDR2 is ANQGSEA. The CDR3 nucleotides read TGCAGCGTTGAAAGGAGCACTGAAGCTTTCTTT. It specifies CSVERSTEAFF.

V is TRBV7-9 and J is TRBJ2-3; 7 bases are a match to TRBD1. This CDR3 contains 17 residues. V shed 1 base and J 0 bases; nucleotides not matched to a gene: 7. In germline, CDR1 is SEHNR, CDR2 FQNEAQ (reference sequence). This CDR3 reads CASSLGYRGQSTDTQYF. DNA for the CDR3: TGTGCCAGCAGCTTAGGCTACCGGGGACAGAGCACAGATACGCAGTATTTT.

This chain links TRBV19 with TRBJ1-6, with 7 bases fitting TRBD1. V lost 0 bases to trimming and J lost 7 bases; unmatched junction nucleotides: 0. This CDR3 is 14 amino acids long. Germline V CDR1 and CDR2: LNHDA, SQIVND (reference sequence). Written as DNA, the CDR3 is TGTGCCAGTAGTATAGAGGGACAGAATTCACCCCTCCACTTT. The encoded protein is CASSIEGQNSPLHF.

The gene calls are TRBV9 and TRBJ2-3; D may be TRBD2 (6 bases). Germline assignment: CDR1 SGDLS and CDR2 YYNGEE. This CDR3 region has 15 residues. V lost 6 bases, J lost 0 bases, and 14 bases lay in between. The CDR3 sequence: CASTLGTGSTDTQYF. The CDR3 DNA follows: TGTGCCAGCACCTTGGGGACTGGTAGCACAGATACGCAGTATTTT.

For the CDR3, the DNA is TGTGCCAGCAGCTTACTACAAGTAGGCTTACGGTTAGAAGATACGCAGTATTTT. Translated, it gives CASSLLQVGLRLEDTQYF. The V call is TRBV21-1, the J call TRBJ2-3; TRBD2 is the table's D call and was not checked against the DNA. TRBV21-1 is assigned pseudogene status. This CDR3 contains 18 residues.